The present entry profiles one TCR beta chain with its context. Its binding antigen is unknown. Base quality data are lacking; no much larger clone is found one base away. The data were obtained in a study of T cell repertoires in cytomegalovirus infection (dated by TCRdb to about 2019). Looking at the study overall: Recently identified HLA-C-restricted CMV epitopes, whose presentation resists viral immunomodulation, were targeted by peptide stimulations together with well-studied HLA-B-restricted epitopes. Because public TCR beta signatures pointed to carriage of CMV infection together with the matching HLA type, the HLA type of each donor mattered for the analysis. The paper as a whole reports these results and caveats: In both this cohort and an independent roughly 350-donor cohort, the cumulative frequency of public TCR beta family members distinguished carriers of CMV infection plus the relevant HLA type. The ex vivo response was dominated by HLA-C-restricted CMV-specific TCR beta clonotypes, which also provided the single most frequent clonotype in two of eight donors.

Sequencing relied on an Illumina HiSeq 1500. The public reads were quality trimmed at Q25 with fastp and then assembled into clones with MiXCR by TCRdb, keeping productive beta chains. CDR3 protein duplicates are merged, each entry listing the most common genes and DNA. Across this sample there are about 310,000 distinct CDR3 sequences, with 25% seen only once. In total, the top ten clones hold 13% of the sample. From the cysteine up to the phenylalanine, the CDR3 has a length of 17 residues. The sequence is cut down to CDR3 DNA, 51 bases in frame from base 1. Trimming takes 6 bases off V and 5 bases off J; junction bases not matched to a gene: 17. As encoded in the germline V gene (reference sequence), CDR1 is MNHNY while CDR2 is SVGAGI. Reading the label with the study, this specimen's treatment or condition is: in vitro stimulation with specific CMV peptide epitopes to enrich CMV-specific T cells.

Sequenced here: cultured PBMCs, sampled from culture after CMV antigen stimulation. This sequence uses TRBV6-6 and TRBJ1-2, and 8 junctional nucleotides match TRBD1. The receptor comes from a human donor in good health (CMV status not recorded). Some clones in this sample may be carry-over from other donors' samples. The CDR3 is CASSPTVGDRLLYGYTF. The sequenced DNA is TGTGCCAGCAGCCCAACCGTCGGGGACAGGCTTCTTTATGGCTACACCTTC.